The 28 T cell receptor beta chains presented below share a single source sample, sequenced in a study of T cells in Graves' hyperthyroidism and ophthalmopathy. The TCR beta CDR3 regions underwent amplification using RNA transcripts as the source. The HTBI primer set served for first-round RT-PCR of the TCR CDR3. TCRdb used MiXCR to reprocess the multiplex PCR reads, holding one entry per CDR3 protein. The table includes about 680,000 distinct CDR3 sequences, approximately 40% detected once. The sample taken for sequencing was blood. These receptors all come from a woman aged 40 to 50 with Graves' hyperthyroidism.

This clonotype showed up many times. DNA of the CDR3: TGTGCCACCCATGGGGGGAACAATCAGCCCCAGCATTTT. Its protein is CATHGGNNQPQHF. The rearrangement uses TRBV19 and TRBJ1-5; possibly TRBD1 for D (5 bases). The V gene lost 10 bases and the J gene lost 3 bases, with 13 bases spanning the gap. The CDR3 is 13 residues long. The germline CDR1 and CDR2 sequences are LNHDA and SQIVND (reference sequence).

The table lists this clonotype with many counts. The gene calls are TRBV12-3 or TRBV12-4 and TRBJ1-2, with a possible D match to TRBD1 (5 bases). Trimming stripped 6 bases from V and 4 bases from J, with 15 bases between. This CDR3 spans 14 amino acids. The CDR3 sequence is CASSQGRPVYGYTF. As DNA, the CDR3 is TGTGCCAGCAGCCAGGGACGGCCGGTCTATGGCTACACCTTC.

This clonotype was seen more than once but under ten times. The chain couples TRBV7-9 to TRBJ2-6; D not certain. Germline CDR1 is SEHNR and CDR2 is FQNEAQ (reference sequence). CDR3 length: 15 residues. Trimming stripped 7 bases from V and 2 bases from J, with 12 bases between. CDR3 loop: CASILGAAGANVLTF. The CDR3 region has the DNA TGTGCCAGCATCCTGGGCGCCGCTGGGGCCAACGTCCTGACTTTC.

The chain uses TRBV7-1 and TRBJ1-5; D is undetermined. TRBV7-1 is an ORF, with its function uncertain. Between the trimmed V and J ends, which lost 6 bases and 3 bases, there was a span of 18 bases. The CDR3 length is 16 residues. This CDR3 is CASRPQGAPNNQPQHF. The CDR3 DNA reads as TGTGCCAGCAGACCCCAAGGAGCTCCGAACAATCAGCCCCAGCATTTT.

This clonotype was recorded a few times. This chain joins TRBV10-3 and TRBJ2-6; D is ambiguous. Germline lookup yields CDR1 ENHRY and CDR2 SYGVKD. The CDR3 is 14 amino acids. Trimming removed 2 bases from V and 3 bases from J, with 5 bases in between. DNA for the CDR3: TGTGCCATCAGTGAGATAGGTGGGGCCAACGTCCTGACTTTC. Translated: CAISEIGGANVLTF.

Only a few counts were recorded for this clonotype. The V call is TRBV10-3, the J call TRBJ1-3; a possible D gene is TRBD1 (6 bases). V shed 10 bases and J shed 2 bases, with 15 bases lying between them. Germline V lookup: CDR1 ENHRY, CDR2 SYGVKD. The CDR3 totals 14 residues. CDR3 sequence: CASQRGVAGNTIYF. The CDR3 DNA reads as TGTGCCAGCCAAAGGGGGGTTGCTGGAAACACCATATATTTT.

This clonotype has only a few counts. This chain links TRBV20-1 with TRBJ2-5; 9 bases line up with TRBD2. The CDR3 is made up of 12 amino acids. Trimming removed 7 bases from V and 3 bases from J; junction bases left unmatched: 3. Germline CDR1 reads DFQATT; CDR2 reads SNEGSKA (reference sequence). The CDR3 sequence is CSGRLAEETQYF. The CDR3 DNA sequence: TGCAGTGGCCGACTAGCGGAAGAGACCCAGTACTTC.

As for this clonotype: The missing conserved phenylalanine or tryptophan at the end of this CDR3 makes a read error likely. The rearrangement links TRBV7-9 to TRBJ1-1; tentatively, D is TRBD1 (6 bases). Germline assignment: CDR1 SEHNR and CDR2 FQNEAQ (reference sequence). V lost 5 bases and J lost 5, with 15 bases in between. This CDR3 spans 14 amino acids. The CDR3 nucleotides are TGTGCCAGCAGCCCGGACAGCGGAGGGACTGAAGCTTTCTCT. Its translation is CASSPDSGGTEAFS.

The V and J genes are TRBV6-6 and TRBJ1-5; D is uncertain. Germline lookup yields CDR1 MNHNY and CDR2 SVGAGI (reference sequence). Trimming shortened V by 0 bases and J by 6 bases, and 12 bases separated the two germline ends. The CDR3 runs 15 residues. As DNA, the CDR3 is TGTGCCAGCAGTTACTCCTGGGATCAAGGTCAGCCCCAGCATTTT. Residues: CASSYSWDQGQPQHF.

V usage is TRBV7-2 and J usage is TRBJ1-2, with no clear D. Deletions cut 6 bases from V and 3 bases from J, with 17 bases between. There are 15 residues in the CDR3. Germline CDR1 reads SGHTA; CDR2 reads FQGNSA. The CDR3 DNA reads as TGTGCCAGCAGTTTCGGATTTCAGGAGTACTATGGCTACACCTTC. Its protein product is CASSFGFQEYYGYTF.

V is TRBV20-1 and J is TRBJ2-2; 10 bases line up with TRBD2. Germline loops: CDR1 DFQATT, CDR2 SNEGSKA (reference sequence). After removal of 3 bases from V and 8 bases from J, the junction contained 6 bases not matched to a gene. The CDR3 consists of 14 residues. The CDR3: CSASLAGEGGELFF. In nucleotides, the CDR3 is TGCAGTGCTAGTCTAGCGGGAGAGGGAGGGGAGCTGTTTTTT.

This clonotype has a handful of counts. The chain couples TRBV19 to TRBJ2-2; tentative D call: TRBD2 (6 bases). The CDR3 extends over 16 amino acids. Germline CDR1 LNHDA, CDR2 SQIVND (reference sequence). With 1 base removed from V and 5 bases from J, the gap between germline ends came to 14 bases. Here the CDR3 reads CASSIVPGVGTGELFF. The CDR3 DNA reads TGTGCCAGTAGTATAGTCCCGGGGGTAGGGACCGGGGAGCTGTTTTTT.

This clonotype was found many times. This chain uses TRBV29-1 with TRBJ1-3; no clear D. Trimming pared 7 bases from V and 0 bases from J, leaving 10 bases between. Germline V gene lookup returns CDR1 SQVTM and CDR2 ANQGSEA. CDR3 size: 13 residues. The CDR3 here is CSGTPSSGNTIYF. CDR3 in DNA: TGCAGCGGTACTCCTAGCTCTGGAAACACCATATATTTT.

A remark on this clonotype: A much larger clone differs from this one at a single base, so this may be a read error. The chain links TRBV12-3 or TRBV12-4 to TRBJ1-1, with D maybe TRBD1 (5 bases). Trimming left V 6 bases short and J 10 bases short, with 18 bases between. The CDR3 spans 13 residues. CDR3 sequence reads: CASRDILGTRAFF. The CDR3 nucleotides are TGTGCCAGCAGGGACATCCTTGGGACTCGAGCTTTCTTT.

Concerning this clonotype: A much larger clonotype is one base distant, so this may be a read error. The CDR3 protein is CSAREYYGQYF. The CDR3 DNA sequence: TGCAGTGCCAGGGAATACTACGGGCAGTACTTC. The chain employs TRBV20-1 and TRBJ2-7, with D perhaps matching TRBD1 (5 bases). From germline, CDR1 is DFQATT and CDR2 SNEGSKA (reference sequence). The CDR3 sequence is 11 residues long.

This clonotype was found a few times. CDR3 protein: CASRESRGAEAFF. In nucleotides, the CDR3 is TGTGCCAGCAGGGAATCCAGGGGCGCTGAAGCTTTCTTT. The rearrangement uses TRBV28 and TRBJ1-1, with D maybe TRBD1 (6 bases). CDR1 is MDHEN, CDR2 SYDVKM, per germline. The CDR3 totals 13 residues. With 6 bases removed from V and 6 bases from J, the gap between germline ends came to 14 bases.

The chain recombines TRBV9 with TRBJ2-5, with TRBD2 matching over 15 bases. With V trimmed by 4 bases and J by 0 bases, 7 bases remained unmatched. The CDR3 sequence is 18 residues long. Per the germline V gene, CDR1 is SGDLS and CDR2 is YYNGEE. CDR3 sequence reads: CASSWTSGGATYQETQYF. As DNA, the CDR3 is TGTGCCAGCAGCTGGACTAGCGGGGGGGCAACGTACCAAGAGACCCAGTACTTC.

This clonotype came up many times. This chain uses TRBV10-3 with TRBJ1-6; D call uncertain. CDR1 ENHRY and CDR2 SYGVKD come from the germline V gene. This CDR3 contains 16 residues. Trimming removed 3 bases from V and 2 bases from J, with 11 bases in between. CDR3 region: CAISDPGFTYNSPLHF. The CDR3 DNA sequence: TGTGCCATCAGTGATCCGGGGTTCACCTATAATTCACCCCTCCACTTT.

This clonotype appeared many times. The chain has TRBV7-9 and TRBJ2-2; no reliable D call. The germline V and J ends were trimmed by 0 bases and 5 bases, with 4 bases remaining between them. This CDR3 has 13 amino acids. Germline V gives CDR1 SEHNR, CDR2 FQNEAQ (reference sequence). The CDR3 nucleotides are TGTGCCAGCAGCTTAGCGGGTACCGGGGAGCTGTTTTTT. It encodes CASSLAGTGELFF.

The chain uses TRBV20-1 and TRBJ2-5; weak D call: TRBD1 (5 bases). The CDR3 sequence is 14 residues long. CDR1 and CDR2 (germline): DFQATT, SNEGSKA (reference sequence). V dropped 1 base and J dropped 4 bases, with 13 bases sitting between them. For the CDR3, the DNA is TGCAGTGCTAGAGGGCATCAGGGCGGAGAGACCCAGTACTTC. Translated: CSARGHQGGETQYF.

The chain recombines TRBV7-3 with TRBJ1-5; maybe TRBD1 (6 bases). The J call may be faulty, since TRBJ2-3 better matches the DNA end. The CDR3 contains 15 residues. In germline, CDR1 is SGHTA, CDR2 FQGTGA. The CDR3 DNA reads TGTGCCAGCAGCCCACAGGGAATACGCACAGATACGCAGTATTTT. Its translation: CASSPQGIRTDTQYF.

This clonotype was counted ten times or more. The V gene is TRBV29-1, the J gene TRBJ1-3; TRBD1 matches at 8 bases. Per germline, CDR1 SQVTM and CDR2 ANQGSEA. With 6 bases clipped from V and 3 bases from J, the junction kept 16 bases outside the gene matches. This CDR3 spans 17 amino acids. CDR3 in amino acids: CSVGAGTGKRHGNTIYF. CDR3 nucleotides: TGCAGCGTGGGGGCCGGGACAGGTAAACGCCATGGAAACACCATATATTTT.

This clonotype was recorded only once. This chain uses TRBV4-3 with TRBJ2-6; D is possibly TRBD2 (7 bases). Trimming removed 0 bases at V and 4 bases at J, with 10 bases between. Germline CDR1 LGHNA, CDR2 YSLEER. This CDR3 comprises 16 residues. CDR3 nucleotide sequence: TGCGCCAGCAGCCAAGATGGGGGGGGCGGGGCCAACGTCCTGACTTTC. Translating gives CASSQDGGGGANVLTF.

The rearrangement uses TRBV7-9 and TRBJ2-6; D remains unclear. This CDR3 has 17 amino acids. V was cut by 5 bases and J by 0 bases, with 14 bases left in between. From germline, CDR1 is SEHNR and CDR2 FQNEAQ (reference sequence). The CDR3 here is CASSALISNSGANVLTF. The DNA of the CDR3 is TGTGCCAGCAGCGCGCTGATTAGCAACTCTGGGGCCAACGTCCTGACTTTC.

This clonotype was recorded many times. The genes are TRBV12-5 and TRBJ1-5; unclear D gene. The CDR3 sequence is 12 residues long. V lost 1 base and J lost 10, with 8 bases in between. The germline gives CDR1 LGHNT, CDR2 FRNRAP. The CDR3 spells CASGLDTRPQHF. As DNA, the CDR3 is TGTGCTAGTGGTTTGGACACAAGACCCCAGCATTTT.

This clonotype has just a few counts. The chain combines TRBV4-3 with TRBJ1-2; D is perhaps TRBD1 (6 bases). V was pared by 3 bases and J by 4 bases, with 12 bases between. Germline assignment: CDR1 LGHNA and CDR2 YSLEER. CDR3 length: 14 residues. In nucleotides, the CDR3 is TGCGCCAGCAGCCACGGGGGGCCTACCTATGGCTACACCTTC. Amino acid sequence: CASSHGGPTYGYTF.

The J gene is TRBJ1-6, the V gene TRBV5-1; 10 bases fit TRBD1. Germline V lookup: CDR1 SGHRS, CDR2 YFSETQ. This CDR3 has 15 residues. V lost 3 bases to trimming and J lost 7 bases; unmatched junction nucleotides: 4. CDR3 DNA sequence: TGCGCCAGCAGCTCGGGGACAGGGGAAAATTCACCCCTCCACTTT. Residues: CASSSGTGENSPLHF.

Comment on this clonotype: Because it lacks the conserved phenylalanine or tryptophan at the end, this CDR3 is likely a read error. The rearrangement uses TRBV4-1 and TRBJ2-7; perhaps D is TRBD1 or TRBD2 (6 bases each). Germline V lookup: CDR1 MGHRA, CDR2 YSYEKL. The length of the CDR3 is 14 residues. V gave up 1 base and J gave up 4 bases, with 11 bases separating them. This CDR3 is CASSQAGAAYEQYL. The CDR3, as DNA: TGCGCCAGCAGCCAAGCGGGGGCCGCATACGAGCAGTACCTC.